This TCR beta chain was retrieved from a study of control samples from healthy donors and cancer patients. V shed 4 bases and J shed 4 bases, with 13 bases lying between them. The germline CDR1 and CDR2 sequences are SNHLY and FYNNEI. CDR3 length: 14 amino acids. Profiled with immunoSEQ multiplex PCR; TCRdb holds only in-frame clones, not every one. The table has 35,000 to 50,000 clones, more than 75% seen once. Input material: PBMCs. This TCR came from a woman in her sixties or seventies with lung cancer. The V gene is TRBV2, the J gene TRBJ1-1, with D possibly TRBD1 on 5 matching bases. CDR3 residues: CASSAQGLSTEAFF. The CDR3 nucleotides read TGTGCCAGCAGTGCGCAGGGATTGAGCACTGAAGCTTTCTTT.